The T cell receptor (beta chain) described here comes from a study of identical twins. Via MiXCR, TCRdb re-called the 5' RACE reads, giving one row per CDR3 protein. The sample shows over 200,000 distinct CDR3 sequences, 6.5% of them seen only once. Between the trimmed V and J ends, which lost 1 base and 5 bases, there was a span of 17 bases. This CDR3 is built from 16 residues. The sample also formed part of further work on T cells expressing NK-cell markers. From that second work: An anti-gamma-delta TCR antibody restricted sorting to alpha-beta TCR T cells in several experiments. The CD3+CD56-NKG2C+ fraction of a few donors was likewise dominated by these clonotypes.

This clonotype originated in a woman younger than 30 in good health. The V call is TRBV12-3 or TRBV12-4, the J call TRBJ2-5; D may match TRBD1 or TRBD2 (6 bases each). Sequenced material: CD8+ T cells sorted from blood. This chain's CDR3 is CASSLGLLGGLETQYF. CDR3 DNA sequence: TGTGCCAGCAGTTTAGGTCTTTTGGGGGGCCTGGAGACCCAGTACTTC.